This is a list of T cell receptor beta chains from one sample in a study of siplizumab effects on memory and regulatory T cells. The assay was immunoSEQ multiplex PCR, and TCRdb's table has in-frame clones only and misses some. The sample has more than 75,000 clones; 95% to 97% are singletons. The material sequenced was naive CD4+ T cells sorted from blood. These receptors were collected from a human donor in good health. The CDR3 runs from the conserved cysteine through the conserved F or W. The order of the fields is clone size, V gene, CDR3 length, CDR3 protein. For some rows the clone size is stated as once, few or many, or as a class when expanded; others skip it.

. | TRBV4-1 | 15 | CASSQTGTSTDTQYF
. | TRBV18 | 13 | CASSPFVSGEAFF
. | TRBV27 | 17 | CASSAMTVAGRVETQYF
. | TRBV11-2 | 14 | CASSSLGAPTEAFF
once | TRBV6-5 | 15 | CASKLTGHSNQPQHF
. | TRBV7-6 | 18 | CASSARDRAVSGANVLTF
once | TRBV27 | 15 | CASSPTTGMSYEQYF
. | TRBV11-2 | 15 | CASSSQTGGNTEAFF
. | TRBV18 | 15 | CASSPTTTGVTEAFF
. | TRBV29-1 | 13 | CSAADRSVYEQYF
. | TRBV29-1 | 13 | CSGGPKDRYGYTF
. | TRBV5-5 | 18 | CASSLEGRPTRSYNEQFF
. | TRBV7-9 | 12 | CASSLNNQPQHF
few | TRBV10-3 | 13 | CAIHDRQVSPLHF